This TCR beta chain was sequenced for a study of CD8+ T cells in alopecia areata. cDNA reverse transcribed from extracted RNA served as the sequencing template. Profiled with immunoSEQ multiplex PCR; TCRdb holds only in-frame clones, not every one. Counted here are some 200,000 clones, approximately 40% occurring once; the ten biggest clones make up 2% to 3%. The sample's treatment: oral pan-JAK inhibitor, 5-10 mg twice daily. Alopecia areata patients gave lesional scalp punch biopsies and peripheral blood samples. T lymphocytes (CD4+ and CD8+) were sorted from PBMCs. Germline CDR1 and CDR2: SEHNR and FQNEAQ (reference sequence). With V trimmed by 5 bases and J by 11 bases, 16 bases remained unmatched. The CDR3 extends over 15 amino acids. A few counts support this clone. Its cognate antigen is unknown. Findings of the study overall: Throughout tofacitinib, many expanded lesional clones continued to persist in scalp and blood. For lesional scalp, especially alopecia totalis/universalis, clonality was higher than in normal scalp.

This receptor was taken from a human donor with alopecia areata. The chain combines TRBV7-9 with TRBJ1-1, with 8 nucleotides matching TRBD1. Sequenced here: CD4+ T cells sorted from blood, sampled at approximately week 36, from a patient treated with tofacitinib. The CDR3 region is CASSRKSRGLLDAFF. Here the CDR3 DNA reads TGTGCCAGCAGCCGTAAAAGCAGGGGGCTATTGGATGCTTTCTTT.